This T cell receptor beta chain is drawn from a study of T cell responses to AZD1222 COVID-19 vaccine. A few counts support this clone. Its antigen is not known. Repertoires were generated with immunoSEQ multiplex PCR, while TCRdb's copy carries only in-frame clones and drops some. Among more than 90,000 clones listed, around 87% were seen once. This CDR3 comprises 15 residues. Germline lookup yields CDR1 SGHTA and CDR2 FQGNSA. V was clipped by 1 base and J by 3 bases, with 10 bases between them. General study results and limits: Repertoire collection took place solely once the T cell response had peaked. Vaccination with two AZD1222 doses was followed by a rise in Spike-specific TCR breadth and depth. Across spike, vaccine-associated CD4 TCRs were found, dominant at 160-218 and 743-854. Only a handful of AZD1222 recipients were seropositive at baseline.

Sequenced material: peripheral blood, taken 28 days after the second AZD1222 dose. The chain recombines TRBV7-2 with TRBJ1-5; no reliable D call. This receptor was identified in an adult who received the AZD1222 COVID-19 vaccine. The CDR3 is CASSLVRHLNQPQHF. In DNA, the CDR3 is TGTGCCAGCAGCTTAGTAAGACACCTCAATCAGCCCCAGCATTTT.